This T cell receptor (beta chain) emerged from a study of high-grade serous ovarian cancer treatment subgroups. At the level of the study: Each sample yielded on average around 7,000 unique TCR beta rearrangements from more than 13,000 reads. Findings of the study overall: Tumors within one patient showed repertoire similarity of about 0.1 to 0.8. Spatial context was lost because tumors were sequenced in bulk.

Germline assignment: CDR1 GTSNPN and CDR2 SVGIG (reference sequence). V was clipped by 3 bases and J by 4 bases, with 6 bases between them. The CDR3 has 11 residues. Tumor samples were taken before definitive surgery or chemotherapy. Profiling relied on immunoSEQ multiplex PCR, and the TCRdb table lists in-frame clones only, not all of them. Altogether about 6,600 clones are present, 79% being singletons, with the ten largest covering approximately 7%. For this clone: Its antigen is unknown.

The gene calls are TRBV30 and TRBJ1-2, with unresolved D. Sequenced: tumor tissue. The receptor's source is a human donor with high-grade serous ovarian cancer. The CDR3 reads CAWRDGYGYTF. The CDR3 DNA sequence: TGTGCCTGGAGGGACGGCTATGGCTACACCTTC.